This passage covers 22 T cell receptor beta chains from one sample sequenced in a study of cytotoxic CD8 clonotypes in ibrutinib-treated CLL. Some clones are missing from TCRdb's copy, which holds only in-frame ones; the method was immunoSEQ multiplex PCR. Here the sample spans about 300,000 clones, approximately 67% being singletons. This specimen consisted of PBMCs, obtained after 36 months of ibrutinib treatment. The source of these receptors is a human donor with chronic lymphocytic leukemia.

This clone has a handful of counts. J is TRBJ1-3 and V is TRBV7-9; TRBD1 might be the D (6 bases). Germline CDR1 is SEHNR and CDR2 is FQNEAQ (reference sequence). The V end lost 5 bases, the J end lost 0 bases, and 20 bases lay between the germline ends. CDR3 length: 18 residues. The CDR3 is CASSPHGGPRDSGNTIYF. The CDR3 DNA follows: TGTGCCAGCAGCCCTCACGGGGGCCCCAGGGACTCTGGAAACACCATATATTTT.

V usage is TRBV9 and J usage is TRBJ2-5; 14 bases are shared with TRBD2. CDR1 SGDLS and CDR2 YYNGEE come from the germline V gene. The CDR3 runs to 17 residues. The V segment lost 3 bases and the J segment 4 bases; nucleotides outside the gene matches: 8. CDR3 sequence reads: CASSGTSGGPLGETQYF. The CDR3, as DNA: TGTGCCAGCAGCGGGACTAGCGGGGGGCCCCTCGGAGAGACCCAGTACTTC. Complete variable domain (other parts from reference TRBV9 and TRBJ2-5): DSGVTQTPKHLITATGQRVTLRCSPRSGDLSVYWYQQSLDQGLQFLIQYYNGEERAKGNILERFSAQQFPDLHSELNLSSLELGDSALYFCASSGTSGGPLGETQYFGPGTRLLVL.

V and J are TRBV29-1 and TRBJ1-3; no reliable D call. Germline V lookup: CDR1 SQVTM, CDR2 ANQGSEA. This CDR3 is built from 13 residues. The V end lost 7 bases, the J end lost 0 bases, and 10 bases lay between the germline ends. The CDR3 sequence is CSALSVSGNTIYF. CDR3 sequence (DNA): TGCAGCGCACTCTCCGTCTCTGGAAACACCATATATTTT.

V gene TRBV6-1 combines with J gene TRBJ2-7, with no clear D. The CDR3 is 13 amino acids. Germline V gives CDR1 MNHNS, CDR2 SASEGT. V gave up 2 bases and J gave up 0 bases, with 5 bases separating them. The CDR3 DNA reads TGTGCCAGCAGTGAACTGAGCTCCTACGAGCAGTACTTC. Its translation is CASSELSSYEQYF.

The chain is built from TRBV7-9 and TRBJ1-1; possibly TRBD1 for D (5 bases). The CDR3 runs 14 residues. V lost 2 bases to trimming and J lost 1 base, with 8 bases between them. Germline-derived CDR1 and CDR2 are SEHNR and FQNEAQ (reference sequence). The CDR3: CASSLTRENTEAFF. The CDR3 coding sequence is TGTGCCAGCAGCTTAACCAGGGAGAACACTGAAGCTTTCTTT.

The gene calls are TRBV19 and TRBJ1-2; no clear D gene. The V gene's germline CDR1 is LNHDA and CDR2 SQIVND (reference sequence). This CDR3 region has 14 residues. Between the trimmed V and J ends, which lost 4 bases and 8 bases, there was a span of 17 bases. CDR3 in amino acids: CASSSKAHLGGYTF. The DNA of the CDR3 is TGTGCCAGTAGTAGCAAGGCCCACCTGGGGGGCTACACCTTC.

V usage is TRBV4-1 and J usage is TRBJ1-2; weak D call: TRBD1 (5 bases). This CDR3 contains 15 residues. The V gene lost 1 base and the J gene lost 5 bases, with 14 bases spanning the gap. Germline CDR1 reads MGHRA; CDR2 reads YSYEKL. In nucleotides, the CDR3 is TGCGCCAGCAGCCAAGTGGGGGTCCTGGCGTATGGCTACACCTTC. Encoded protein: CASSQVGVLAYGYTF.

The chain joins TRBV7-9 to TRBJ2-7; D may be TRBD1 or TRBD2 (5 bases each). The V and J ends lost 5 bases and 0 bases respectively, with 17 bases between them. The germline V gene encodes CDR1 SEHNR and CDR2 FQNEAQ (reference sequence). The CDR3 contains 16 residues. CDR3 region: CASSIYGTVSSYEQYF. The CDR3 DNA reads TGTGCCAGCAGCATCTATGGGACGGTGAGCTCCTACGAGCAGTACTTC.

The chain combines TRBV7-9 with TRBJ1-2; the match to TRBD1 covers 7 bases. The CDR3 loop spans 14 amino acids. The J segment lost 7 bases and the V segment lost 5 bases, leaving 10 bases of the junction unmatched. The germline CDR1 and CDR2 sequences are SEHNR and FQNEAQ (reference sequence). The CDR3 nucleotides read TGTGCCAGCAGCCCTAGACAGGGAGGCGGTGGCTACACCTTC. Amino acid sequence: CASSPRQGGGGYTF. Full variable domain (remainder filled in from reference TRBV7-9 and TRBJ1-2): DTGVSQNPRHKITKRGQNVTFRCDPISEHNRLYWYRQTLGQGPEFLTYFQNEAQLEKSRLLSDRFSAERPKGSFSTLEIQRTEQGDSAMYLCASSPRQGGGGYTFGSGTRLTVV.

The CDR3 region has the DNA TGTGCCAGCAGCCTAGCGGAAGATACGCAGTATTTT. Residues: CASSLAEDTQYF. The chain couples TRBV14 to TRBJ2-3, with D maybe TRBD2 (6 bases). The V gene's germline CDR1 is SGHDN and CDR2 FVKESK. V lost 4 bases and J lost 5, with 7 bases in between. The CDR3 is 12 residues long.

This CDR3 is CASRRGVMASGPYEQYF. The CDR3 coding sequence is TGTGCCAGCAGGAGGGGGGTGATGGCTAGCGGACCCTACGAGCAGTACTTC. The chain combines TRBV2 with TRBJ2-7; D is perhaps TRBD2 (7 bases). CDR1 SNHLY and CDR2 FYNNEI come from the germline V gene. The CDR3 is made up of 17 amino acids. V shed 6 bases and J shed 2 bases, with 23 bases lying between them. The full variable domain, rest sourced from reference TRBV2 and TRBJ2-7, is EPEVTQTPSHQVTQMGQEVILRCVPISNHLYFYWYRQILGQKVEFLVSFYNNEISEKSEIFDDQFSVERPDGSNFTLKIRSTKLEDSAMYFCASRRGVMASGPYEQYFGPGTRLTVT.

V gene TRBV5-6 combines with J gene TRBJ2-3, with D possibly matching TRBD2 (5 bases). This CDR3 has 14 residues. Trimming pared 4 bases from V and 1 base from J, leaving 10 bases between. The germline CDR1 and CDR2 sequences are SGHDT and YYEEEE. The CDR3 DNA is TGTGCCAGCAGCAGGACTGATGGCACAGATACGCAGTATTTT. Translating gives CASSRTDGTDTQYF.

V is TRBV5-1 and J is TRBJ2-1, with D possibly matching TRBD1 (6 bases). CDR1 and CDR2 (germline): SGHRS, YFSETQ. This CDR3 is built from 15 residues. V gave up 2 bases and J gave up 2 bases, with 11 bases separating them. The DNA for the CDR3 is TGCGCCAGCAGCTTCCTGGCAGGGGCCTACAATGAGCAGTTCTTC. It specifies CASSFLAGAYNEQFF.

This chain uses TRBV7-9 with TRBJ1-2; possibly TRBD1 for D (5 bases). V was pared by 3 bases and J by 2 bases, with 13 bases between. The CDR3 has 15 amino acids. Germline lookup yields CDR1 SEHNR and CDR2 FQNEAQ (reference sequence). The CDR3 region is CASSLIREENYGYTF. DNA for the CDR3: TGTGCCAGCAGCTTGATCAGGGAGGAGAACTATGGCTACACCTTC.

This clone was seen more than once but under ten times. The V call is TRBV7-9, the J call TRBJ1-4; tentative D call: TRBD1 (5 bases). The CDR3 length is 16 residues. Germline V lookup: CDR1 SEHNR, CDR2 FQNEAQ (reference sequence). Deletions cut 5 bases from V and 0 bases from J, with 13 bases between. CDR3 bases: TGTGCCAGCAGCCCAGGGTACAAAACAACTAATGAAAAACTGTTTTTT. Its translation: CASSPGYKTTNEKLFF.

V and J are TRBV5-1 and TRBJ2-3; D possibly uses TRBD1 or TRBD2 (5 bases each). CDR1 SGHRS and CDR2 YFSETQ come from the germline V gene. This CDR3 has 15 amino acids. V was pared by 0 bases and J by 4 bases, with 12 bases between. CDR3 loop: CASSLDWGFSDTQYF. The CDR3 DNA sequence: TGCGCCAGCAGCTTGGATTGGGGGTTCTCAGATACGCAGTATTTT.

This chain joins TRBV4-1 and TRBJ1-2, with 9 positions matching TRBD1. V lost 5 bases, J lost 2 bases, and 6 bases stayed unmatched. The CDR3 contains 15 residues. The germline gives CDR1 MGHRA, CDR2 YSYEKL. CDR3 nucleotide sequence: TGCGCCAGCAGCGTTCCGGGACAGGGCAACTATGGCTACACCTTC. Amino acids: CASSVPGQGNYGYTF.

The genes are TRBV10-3 and TRBJ1-1; D is uncertain. Trimming shortened V by 0 bases and J by 7 bases, and 6 bases separated the two germline ends. CDR1 and CDR2 (germline): ENHRY, SYGVKD. This CDR3 contains 12 residues. This chain's CDR3 is CAISESRIEAFF. CDR3 coding DNA: TGTGCCATCAGTGAGTCAAGGATTGAAGCTTTCTTT.

This chain links TRBV5-1 with TRBJ2-1; D gene unclear. Germline V gene lookup returns CDR1 SGHRS and CDR2 YFSETQ. V lost 1 base, J lost 3 bases, and 14 bases lay in between. The CDR3 runs to 16 residues. CDR3 loop: CASSLKGVWNYNEQFF. The DNA for the CDR3 is TGCGCCAGCAGCTTGAAGGGTGTCTGGAACTACAATGAGCAGTTCTTC.

The V gene is TRBV9, the J gene TRBJ2-4; D unresolved. Germline V gives CDR1 SGDLS, CDR2 YYNGEE. This CDR3 is 14 amino acids long. Trimming stripped 3 bases from V and 6 bases from J, with 13 bases between. CDR3 bases: TGTGCCAGCAGCGCTGGACCGTGGGGAAACATTCAGTACTTC. Its protein is CASSAGPWGNIQYF.

This clone appeared a few times. This rearrangement joins TRBV6-5 to TRBJ1-2; TRBD1 matches at 7 bases. The CDR3 spans 16 residues. The junction had 11 bases not matched to a gene; V was cut back by 0 bases and J by 7 bases. The germline V gene has CDR1 MNHEY and CDR2 SVGAGI. CDR3 region: CASSYSSLQGHSGYTF. In DNA form, the CDR3 reads TGTGCCAGCAGTTACTCGAGTCTACAGGGGCACTCTGGCTACACCTTC.

CDR3: CASSDSNGRTTSTDTQYF. CDR3 bases: TGTGCCAGCAGTGACTCGAACGGGAGGACTACTAGCACAGATACGCAGTATTTT. This chain links TRBV6-4 with TRBJ2-3, with 7 bases fitting TRBD2. The CDR3 has 18 residues. Unmatched junction bases numbered 9, after V lost 0 bases and J lost 0 bases. Germline V lookup: CDR1 MRHNA, CDR2 SNTAGT.